This TCR beta chain was identified during a study of identical twins. One entry per CDR3 protein, called by TCRdb with MiXCR from the 5' RACE reads. The table lists approximately 500,000 distinct CDR3 sequences, around 15% of them singletons. V lost 4 bases, J lost 3 bases, and 10 bases stayed unmatched. This CDR3 contains 16 residues. Germline CDR1 is ENHRY and CDR2 is SYGVKD. This sample also appeared in a second study, on yellow fever vaccine responses in identical twins.

The sequence was collected from a woman aged 18-29 years in good health. The specimen was CD4+ T cells sorted from blood. This chain links TRBV10-3 with TRBJ2-7; 9 nucleotides align to TRBD1. CDR3 bases: TGTGCCATCAGTGCTGCACCGGGACAGGGAAACTACGAGCAGTACTTC. It is translated as CAISAAPGQGNYEQYF.